This paragraph covers one T cell receptor beta chain sequence. The V and J ends lost 0 bases and 0 bases respectively, with 17 bases between them. Germline V CDR1 and CDR2: MNHEY, SMNVEV (reference sequence). The CDR3 contains 18 residues. The data are from a study of blood T cell repertoires in COVID-19. TCRdb's copy holds only in-frame clones and misses some; the assay was immunoSEQ multiplex PCR. Of around 160,000 clones in the sample, around 80% were seen once. Sequencing was carried out using peripheral blood. The rearrangement joins TRBV27 to TRBJ1-2; perhaps TRBD1 as D (5 bases). The clonotype comes from a human donor with acute or convalescent COVID-19. The donor label of this sample is uncertain. CDR3 residues: CASSLSAVGGAPNYGYTF. The CDR3, as DNA: TGTGCCAGCAGTTTATCGGCTGTGGGGGGAGCTCCTAACTATGGCTACACCTTC.